The 22 T cell receptor beta chains in this list originate from one sample, sequenced in a study of CD8 T cells in Susac syndrome. A quantity of about 0.5 to 1 ug RNA underwent reverse transcription using random hexamers. Each CDR3 protein gets one entry after TCRdb re-called the immunoSEQ multiplex PCR reads with MiXCR. The data show about 180,000 distinct CDR3 sequences, around 94% seen once. Sequenced sample: CD4+ T cells from PBMCs. The receptors stem from a human donor with Susac syndrome.

The rearrangement links TRBV20-1 to TRBJ1-1; D remains unclear. The CDR3 covers 12 residues. V gave up 7 bases and J gave up 0 bases, with 9 bases separating them. Germline V gene data show CDR1 as DFQATT and CDR2 as SNEGSKA (reference sequence). For the CDR3, the DNA is TGCAGTGTGACGACGGTGAACACTGAAGCTTTCTTT. It encodes CSVTTVNTEAFF.

The V and J genes are TRBV5-6 and TRBJ2-4; 9 nucleotides align to TRBD1. Losses at the gene ends were 4 bases for V and 7 bases for J; bases not matched to a gene: 6. There are 14 residues in the CDR3. Germline V gene data show CDR1 as SGHDT and CDR2 as YYEEEE. The DNA for the CDR3 is TGTGCCAGCAGCGGGACAGGGACGACTAACATTCAGTACTTC. Its protein product is CASSGTGTTNIQYF.

The chain has TRBV5-1 and TRBJ1-1; D is perhaps TRBD1 (5 bases). Looked up from germline, CDR1 is SGHRS and CDR2 is YFSETQ. The CDR3 is made up of 15 amino acids. The V and J ends lost 0 bases and 1 base respectively, with 10 bases between them. The chain's CDR3 is CASSLGRAANTEAFF. DNA for the CDR3: TGCGCCAGCAGCTTGGGCAGGGCGGCGAACACTGAAGCTTTCTTT.

Of note for this clonotype: Germline and junction disagree at one end, which may indicate a read error. The gene calls are TRBV18 and TRBJ1-1; the D is unclear. This CDR3 contains 13 residues. The germline V gene has CDR1 KGHSH and CDR2 LQKENI. CDR3 loop: CASSPIMNTETFF. The CDR3 region has the DNA TGTGCCAGCTCACCAATAATGAACACTGAAACTTTCTTT. The full variable domain, completed using reference TRBV18 and TRBJ1-1, is NAGVMQNPRHLVRRRGQEARLRCSPMKGHSHVYWYRQLPEEGLKFMVYLQKENIIDESGMPKERFSAEFPKEGPSILRIQQVVRGDSAAYFCASSPIMNTETFFGQGTRLTVV.

J is TRBJ1-2 and V is TRBV3-1, with D possibly matching TRBD1 (6 bases). V gave up 4 bases and J gave up 5 bases, with 8 bases separating them. Germline CDR1 is LGHDT and CDR2 is YNNKEL (reference sequence). The CDR3 is 12 residues long. CDR3 coding DNA: TGTGCCAGCAGCCCAGGGGATTATGGCTACACCTTC. It yields the protein CASSPGDYGYTF.

This clonotype appeared a single time. The chain employs TRBV28 and TRBJ2-7; the match to TRBD2 covers 16 bases. CDR3 length: 16 amino acids. V was clipped by 4 bases and J by 3 bases; unmatched bases: 3. Germline-derived CDR1 and CDR2 are MDHEN and SYDVKM. The CDR3 nucleotides are TGTGCCAGCAGTTCGGGACTAGCGGGGGGGTTCTACGAGCAGTACTTC. Residues: CASSSGLAGGFYEQYF.

The chain is built from TRBV24-1 and TRBJ2-3; 11 bases fit TRBD2. CDR1 is KGHDR, CDR2 SFDVKD, per germline. The CDR3 runs to 15 residues. V shed 7 bases and J 2 bases; nucleotides not matched to a gene: 4. The CDR3 region has the DNA TGTGCCACCAGCTCGACTAGCGGGAACACAGATACGCAGTATTTT. This encodes CATSSTSGNTDTQYF.

The genes are TRBV4-2 and TRBJ2-5; D may be TRBD2 (6 bases). This CDR3 has 14 residues. CDR1 is LGHNA, CDR2 YNFKEQ, per germline. Trimming shortened V by 4 bases and J by 0 bases, and 9 bases separated the two germline ends. CDR3 sequence (DNA): TGTGCCAGCAGCCCCCGGGACTACCAAGAGACCCAGTACTTC. Its translation is CASSPRDYQETQYF.

The gene calls are TRBV18 and TRBJ2-7; 8 nucleotides line up with TRBD1. CDR1 KGHSH and CDR2 LQKENI come from the germline V gene. The ends lost 3 bases at V and 5 bases at J; junction bases unmatched: 6. CDR3 length equals 14 residues. The CDR3 DNA reads TGTGCCAGCTCACCGAAGGACAGGGCTAACGAGCAGTACTTC. It encodes CASSPKDRANEQYF.

The DNA of the CDR3 is TGTGCCAGCAGCAGGAAGACTAATGAAAAACTGTTTTTT. Translation gives CASSRKTNEKLFF. The chain joins TRBV9 to TRBJ1-4; D is uncertain. The CDR3 loop spans 13 amino acids. V gave up 4 bases and J gave up 2 bases, with 6 bases separating them. The V gene's germline CDR1 is SGDLS and CDR2 YYNGEE.

This chain connects TRBV3-1 to TRBJ1-2, with 7 positions matching TRBD1. The germline V gene has CDR1 LGHDT and CDR2 YNNKEL (reference sequence). V shed 0 bases and J 8 bases; nucleotides not matched to a gene: 3. The CDR3 loop spans 13 amino acids. CDR3: CASSQDRGDGYTF. The CDR3 region has the DNA TGTGCCAGCAGCCAAGACAGGGGGGACGGCTACACCTTC.

This clonotype was observed a single time. The chain couples TRBV20-1 to TRBJ1-2; TRBD1 matches at 7 bases. The CDR3 consists of 12 residues. The germline CDR1 and CDR2 sequences are DFQATT and SNEGSKA (reference sequence). The V gene end was trimmed by 5 bases and the J gene end by 6 bases; junction bases not matched to a gene: 6. The CDR3 DNA reads as TGCAGTGCTTTCGACAGGGCCCATGGCTACACCTTC. Translation gives CSAFDRAHGYTF.

The genes are TRBV27 and TRBJ2-1; a possible D gene is TRBD2 (6 bases). CDR3 length: 14 amino acids. Germline V CDR1 and CDR2: MNHEY, SMNVEV (reference sequence). V gave up 0 bases and J gave up 4 bases, with 7 bases separating them. The CDR3 sequence: CASSLSGGYNEQFF. As DNA, the CDR3 is TGTGCCAGCAGTTTATCGGGGGGATACAATGAGCAGTTCTTC.

The chain joins TRBV20-1 to TRBJ2-5; D call uncertain. V was trimmed by 2 bases and J by 5 bases, leaving 12 bases between them. The CDR3 sequence is 13 residues long. Germline loops: CDR1 DFQATT, CDR2 SNEGSKA (reference sequence). The DNA of the CDR3 is TGCAGTGCTAGAAACCCGGGTCGGGAGACCCAGTACTTC. Residues: CSARNPGRETQYF.

The chain employs TRBV7-2 and TRBJ1-4; 7 bases fit TRBD1. V was pared by 2 bases and J by 4 bases, with 4 bases of the junction left unmatched. This CDR3 has 15 residues. CDR1 is SGHTA and CDR2 is FQGNSA in the germline V gene. CDR3 sequence (DNA): TGTGCCAGCAGCTTAACAGGGGCCCTTAATGAAAAACTGTTTTTT. It specifies CASSLTGALNEKLFF.

V usage is TRBV19 and J usage is TRBJ2-3, with TRBD2 matching 10 bases. Per the germline V gene, CDR1 is LNHDA and CDR2 is SQIVND (reference sequence). This CDR3 has 15 amino acids. The trim removed 5 bases at V and 5 bases at J, leaving 7 bases unmatched. The CDR3 loop reads CASSRLAGVGDTQYF. The DNA for the CDR3 is TGTGCCAGTAGTCGCCTAGCGGGGGTTGGAGATACGCAGTATTTT.

There are a few counts of this clonotype. The chain carries TRBV6-5 and TRBJ2-3; D is unresolved. Trimming left V 4 bases short and J 1 base short, with 3 bases between. The germline CDR1 and CDR2 sequences are MNHEY and SVGAGI. The CDR3 sequence is 12 residues long. The chain's CDR3 is CASSSRTDTQYF. CDR3 bases: TGTGCCAGCAGTTCTCGCACAGATACGCAGTATTTT.

The J gene is TRBJ2-4, the V gene TRBV5-1; TRBD1 matches at 7 bases. The ends lost 3 bases at V and 0 bases at J; junction bases unmatched: 3. The CDR3 is 15 residues long. Germline V lookup: CDR1 SGHRS, CDR2 YFSETQ. Written as DNA, the CDR3 is TGCGCCAGCAGCTGGGACAGCTTAGCCAAAAACATTCAGTACTTC. It translates to CASSWDSLAKNIQYF.

The chain has TRBV4-2 and TRBJ1-1; 9 positions match TRBD1. This CDR3 contains 16 residues. Trimming took 1 base from V and 4 from J; bases not matched to a gene: 7. From germline, CDR1 is LGHNA and CDR2 YNFKEQ. The CDR3 DNA reads TGTGCCAGCAGCCAAGGCGGGACAGGGAGGGGCACTGAAGCTTTCTTT. Protein: CASSQGGTGRGTEAFF.

V is TRBV20-1 and J is TRBJ1-6; D gene unclear. The V gene's germline CDR1 is DFQATT and CDR2 SNEGSKA (reference sequence). The CDR3 is 15 amino acids. V was pared by 6 bases and J by 1 base, with 13 bases between. The CDR3 loop is CSATPWNSYNSPLHF. The CDR3 DNA reads as TGCAGTGCGACGCCCTGGAATTCCTATAATTCACCCCTCCACTTT.

V usage is TRBV20-1 and J usage is TRBJ2-5; possible D gene TRBD2, 5 bases. Trimming left V 2 bases short and J 7 bases short, with 14 bases between. Germline V gene lookup returns CDR1 DFQATT and CDR2 SNEGSKA (reference sequence). CDR3 length: 13 amino acids. The CDR3 DNA reads as TGCAGTGCTAGACCTAGCCGACCGGGGACCCAGTACTTC. It yields the protein CSARPSRPGTQYF.

The chain combines TRBV29-1 with TRBJ2-5, with D perhaps TRBD1 (6 bases). Trimming took 7 bases from V and 4 from J, leaving 13 bases between them. This CDR3 has 12 amino acids. Germline assignment: CDR1 SQVTM and CDR2 ANQGSEA. This CDR3 is CSACRGRETQYF. CDR3 DNA sequence: TGCAGCGCCTGCAGGGGTCGAGAGACCCAGTACTTC.